This T cell receptor (beta chain) is drawn from a study of T cell repertoires in cytomegalovirus infection. Overall study: Recently described HLA-C-restricted plus well-studied HLA-B-restricted CMV epitopes were used. CMV infection plus the matching HLA type was flagged by public TCR beta signatures.

As to this clonotype: Its antigen remains unknown.

Trimming removed 0 bases from V and 1 base from J, with 14 bases in between. This CDR3 is 16 amino acids long. Germline CDR1 SGHRS, CDR2 YFSETQ. Via MiXCR, TCRdb re-called the reads, giving one row per CDR3 protein. The data show 550,000 to 700,000 distinct CDR3 sequences, 40% seen once. The clonotype originates from a human donor in good health (CMV status not recorded). Some clones in this sample may be carry-over from other donors' samples. The specimen was cultured PBMCs, collected from culture after CMV antigen stimulation. This chain connects TRBV5-1 to TRBJ2-7, with D tentatively TRBD2 (6 bases). The CDR3 sequence: CASSLAAGLLSYEQYF. The CDR3, as DNA: TGCGCCAGCAGCTTGGCGGCGGGATTATTATCCTACGAGCAGTACTTC.